This paragraph covers one T cell receptor beta chain sequence. What antigen it recognizes has not been identified. Nothing much larger sits one base from this clone, and base qualities are not available. Trimming removed 5 bases from V and 6 bases from J, leaving 16 bases between the germline ends. The CDR3 goes from the cysteine to the phenylalanine over 14 residues. Only the CDR3 region is kept as DNA, spanning 42 bases read in frame from base 1. Per the germline V gene (reference sequence), LNHDA is the CDR1 and SQIVND is the CDR2. This sample is drawn from a study of cytomegalovirus exposure and HLA in healthy donors (dated by TCRdb to the late 2010s). In terms of the full investigation: An earlier analysis of more than 550 of the donors reported over 250 Gb of sequence data and 117 million unique TCR beta sequences obtained from some 170 million T cells. An early release that covered about 600 HLA-typed donors contained approximately 290 gigabases of sequencing data and tens of millions of unique TCR sequences. Of the 300 to 500 genotyped donors, less than 85% were placed in the genetic ancestry cluster associated with self-reported Caucasian donors. The study aimed to test whether cataloging public T cell receptors could reveal signatures of past pathogen exposure. The study profiled the T cell repertoires of approximately 700 subjects by immunosequencing and related them to cytomegalovirus serostatus. In addition to the first cohort of about 650 subjects, a separate validation cohort of under 150 different subjects was used. The study combined high-throughput TCR immunosequencing, statistical association of individual TCRs with disease status, and machine learning to predict cytomegalovirus infection status. A later analysis re-examined previously published TCR beta repertoires from over 500 donors and added high-resolution HLA genotyping to investigate patterns of TCR occurrence. Rather than using new phenotypic data, the later analysis identified candidate immune exposures from TCR beta sequences and from how often those sequences occurred across donors. In an earlier analysis of roughly 600 of the donors, high-throughput TCR beta sequencing was used to judge whether each TCR beta V gene segment behaved as functional or pseudogenic. Donor age, sex, ethnicity and CMV serostatus were collected together with the repertoire data. A later genetic analysis used genome-wide SNP genotypes for about three fifths of the 666 donors, treating that subset as a discovery cohort. All discovery cohort repertoires had been generated using a single sequencing platform. HLA typing included class I and class II loci at four-digit resolution. Typing coverage differed by locus: A, B, C, DRB1 and DQB1 were typed in about 629-630 donors, DQA1 in about 510, DPA1 in 600 to 610, and DPB1 in 450 to 480. A handful of DR-DQ haplotypes were handled as single units for association and clustering because linkage in the cohort was strong. Across under 500 genotyped donors of the cohort, an average of roughly 230,000 unique TCR beta nucleotide sequences per donor were sequenced, and 15% to 20% of those sequences were non-productive. On the study overall, not on this receptor specifically: Cytomegalovirus status was reported to be diagnosed by the classifier with high specificity and sensitivity in both the original and validation cohorts. According to a later analysis, TCR association rates differed among HLA loci, with DRB1 alleles showing the most associated TCRs and HLA-C alleles showing the fewest. Most TCR sequences were observed very rarely across donors, whereas some public TCRs were present in many individuals. Immune exposure information for the cohort was limited to CMV serostatus. Correlated functional status among segregating V segments might be attributable to linkage disequilibrium, but an unknown experimental factor could not be ruled out. Some IMGT-functional V segments, including TRBV6-2 and TRBV6-3, could not be distinguished by the 87-base-pair reads and were therefore excluded. In a later analysis, 15,000 to 20,000 TCR beta sequences were associated with specific HLA alleles at a false discovery rate of 0.05. When HLA alleles, especially DR and DQ, strongly co-occurred, attributing TCR associations to individual alleles was difficult. A group of highly shared sequence variants was considered likely to be a technical artifact of the sequencing pipeline. Presence/absence analyses assumed roughly uniform sequencing depth across donors, an assumption that may not hold. In vitro tests confirmed that a few of the cytomegalovirus-associated TCR beta chains recognize cytomegalovirus antigens. Broadly in line with IMGT annotations, most TCR beta V segments showed up in productive rearrangements about 87% or about 30% of the time in an earlier analysis of some 590 of the donors. Because HLA typing was missing for some donors at each locus, association tests included only the typed subset. Several of the top co-occurrence clusters appeared to be linked to parvovirus B19, influenza, CMV and Epstein-Barr virus, according to a later analysis. V-gene and J-gene trimming of TCR beta chains was associated with a missense DCLRE1C variant in a later genetic analysis, and the association was replicated in an independent cohort. A total of fewer than 200 TCR beta chains were listed by the study as associated with cytomegalovirus. A later genetic analysis reported fewer N-insertions in productive TCRs among donors in an Asian-associated ancestry cluster than the roughly 700-donor mean. The earlier analysis of 450 to 700 of the donors excluded 15 to 20 rarely observed V segments, including chromosome 9 orphons, because counts were too low. A further reported finding was that TCR beta sequences accurately predicted the HLA-A and HLA-B alleles for most subjects in the first cohort. A later analysis found that most CMV-associated TCR beta chains appeared HLA-restricted, with HLA associations seemingly driven largely by CMV exposure. In this cohort, only TCR beta chains were sequenced, and detectable features were limited by the absence of alpha or paired-chain data. In a later analysis, HLA-associated TCR beta chains were found to be more clonally expanded and to have lower generation probabilities than equally common non-associated chains. The authors suggested that the approach could potentially be extended to other disease states and immunological phenotypes.

The cohort comprised around 700 healthy bone marrow donors. All cohort members were sampled while nominally healthy, although unrecorded immune exposures were likely present. The donor tested CMV seronegative, placing the donor among the 350 to 400 seronegative members of the cohort. A peripheral blood sample was collected from each donor, and TCR beta sequencing was performed on peripheral blood mononuclear cells. Genomic DNA extraction from the blood cell samples was performed with the Qiagen DNeasy Blood Extraction Kit. Receptors were amplified or captured by the immunoSEQ multiplex PCR assay. The multiplex PCR relied on a mix of 60 forward primers for TCR Vbeta segments and 13 reverse primers for TCR Jbeta segments. A multiplex PCR assay on genomic DNA amplified the CDR3 region of rearranged TCR beta genes. The Illumina HiSeq System was used to sequence the amplified TCR beta libraries as 87-base-pair reads. Per the original workflow: A later analysis counted some 80 million unique TCR beta chains across the 550 to 700 repertoires, and roughly 11 million of these chains were shared by at least two donors. Raw reads were error-corrected and collapsed into unique sequences with a nearest-neighbor algorithm that merged closely related sequences to remove PCR and sequencing errors. To assign V, D and J gene segments, CDR3 sequences were aligned to IMGT reference sequences. For a sequence to be retained, a match of at least six nucleotides to both a V gene segment and a J gene segment was required. Rearrangements were classified as productive when the CDR3 lacked stop codons and remained in frame with V and J, and all other rearrangements were classified as non-productive. Following IMGT convention, CDR3 was defined as the stretch from the second conserved V-encoded cysteine up to the conserved J-encoded phenylalanine. The earlier analysis of around 640 of the donors excluded sequences that lacked an unambiguous match to a single V gene segment. In an earlier analysis of about 590 of the donors, a V segment was called functional when productive rearrangements were above 56.7%, and segregating when the standard deviation between donors exceeded 5%. A statistical classification framework was developed to diagnose cytomegalovirus status using the catalog of TCR beta chain sequences. In a later analysis, V and J genes were assigned by comparing TCR nucleotide sequences against IMGT/GENE-DB human TR gene sequences. Using the TCRdist pipeline, a later analysis assigned CDR3 sequences along with most-parsimonious VDJ recombination scenarios. In a later analysis, each TCR beta chain was defined by its CDR3 amino acid sequence together with its V-gene family, and reads lacking a unique V-gene family were excluded. To address suspected cross-contamination and a sequencing artifact, a later analysis removed roughly 640 highly shared, low-generation-probability nucleotide sequences. A later analysis calculated a clonal expansion index for each public chain from normalized within-repertoire ranks of inferred template counts. A later analysis computed generation probabilities with a VDJ recombination model fitted to out-of-frame rearrangements, and checked the results against IGoR. Hypergeometric tests were used in a later analysis to score TCR-TCR, TCR-HLA and TCR-CMV co-occurrence, with a repertoire-size bias correction applied to the TCR pairs. False discovery rates were estimated in a later analysis by permuting HLA or CMV assignments 20 times. In a later analysis, co-occurring TCRs were grouped using DBSCAN, with TCRdist sequence similarity added in when clustering inside HLA-allele-positive subsets. Repertoires with fewer than 30,000 or more than 120,000 public chains, plus five repertoires with anomalous nucleotide sharing, were excluded from co-occurrence clustering. TCRdb holds this immuneACCESS table with in-frame rearrangements only. Some clones are missing; in checked studies, unresolved V genes explain under half, and the rest has no known cause. D and trimming were read from the DNA, whereas the V and J calls and clone size are those reported in that table. The sample table contains more than 40,000 clones; only one count was recorded for 81% of them. The ten most abundant clones make up about 2.9% of the sample.

The rearranged segments are TRBV19 and TRBJ2-5; the D gene is perhaps TRBD1, from 8 matching bases. Specimen: PBMCs. This sequence was found in a man aged 45-65 years in good health and CMV-seronegative. The nucleotide sequence reads as follows: TGTGCCAGTAGTGCTACAGGGGGGGCGAAGACCCAGTACTTC. Its protein reads: CASSATGGAKTQYF.